A single sample gave rise to the 17 T cell receptor beta chains below, sequenced in a study of OX40 agonist ivuxolimab in advanced cancers. Library method: the immunoSEQ multiplex PCR assay. This is the immuneACCESS table as TCRdb keeps it, with only in-frame sequences that have V and J called. A part of the clones is gone; compared with another copy, unresolved V genes explain less than half, and the rest is unexplained. This sample lists about 78,000 clones; less than 90% were detected once. About 2.1% of the sample lies in the top ten. Material: CD4+ or CD8+ T cells sorted from blood, obtained in a trial of the OX40 agonist ivuxolimab. These receptors came from an adult with an advanced solid tumor such as melanoma, head and neck, liver or kidney cancer.

The rearrangement links TRBV6-1 to TRBJ1-5, with D maybe TRBD1 (6 bases). With 7 bases removed from V and 11 bases from J, the gap between germline ends came to 21 bases. The CDR3 has 14 amino acids. Germline-derived CDR1 and CDR2 are MNHNS and SASEGT. The CDR3 is CASNQDRPRGAQHF. The CDR3 DNA sequence: TGTGCCAGCAATCAGGACAGACCAAGGGGGGCCCAGCATTTT.

J is TRBJ2-4 and V is TRBV7-8; D gene uncertain. This CDR3 is built from 16 residues. The V end lost 1 base, the J end lost 4 bases, and 14 bases lay between the germline ends. From germline, CDR1 is SGHVS and CDR2 FQNEAQ. CDR3 loop: CASSLEQSLLKNIQYF. The CDR3 nucleotides read TGTGCCAGCAGCTTAGAACAGTCCCTATTAAAAAACATTCAGTACTTC.

This clone was recorded a few times. The chain employs TRBV2 and TRBJ2-5, with 7 bases matching TRBD1. This CDR3 region has 17 residues. J was trimmed by 8 bases and V by 3 bases; bases with no gene match: 18. Germline V gives CDR1 SNHLY, CDR2 FYNNEI. The CDR3 is CASSEIGTDLRVYTQYF. In DNA, the CDR3 is TGTGCCAGCAGTGAGATCGGGACAGACCTTCGAGTATATACCCAGTACTTC.

The table lists this clone with a count of one. The chain has TRBV27 and TRBJ2-5; D uncertain. Trimming stripped 5 bases from V and 4 bases from J, with 14 bases between. The CDR3 runs to 14 residues. Germline V lookup: CDR1 MNHEY, CDR2 SMNVEV (reference sequence). This CDR3 is CASSPTSRRETQYF. CDR3 in DNA: TGTGCCAGCAGTCCAACCTCGCGGCGAGAGACCCAGTACTTC.

V gene TRBV27 combines with J gene TRBJ2-4; the match to TRBD2 covers 8 bases. Per the germline V gene, CDR1 is MNHEY and CDR2 is SMNVEV (reference sequence). The CDR3 is 15 residues long. With V trimmed by 4 bases and J by 2 bases, 4 bases remained unmatched. CDR3 nucleotides: TGTGCCAGCAGTTCCAAGCGGGAGCCCAAAAACATTCAGTACTTC. Amino acid sequence: CASSSKREPKNIQYF.

This clone came up a few times. The chain joins TRBV21-1 to TRBJ1-3; the table assigns TRBD1, which was not confirmed against the DNA. TRBV21-1 is deemed a pseudogene. The CDR3 loop spans 18 amino acids. The CDR3 nucleotides are TGTGCCAGGCTACCCCGGGACAGAGGGCCTAGATCTGGAAACACCATATATTTT. Residues: CARLPRDRGPRSGNTIYF.

This chain links TRBV7-7 with TRBJ2-7; 10 bases fit TRBD1. CDR1 is SSHAT and CDR2 is FNYEAQ in the germline V gene (reference sequence). CDR3 size: 14 residues. J was trimmed by 3 bases and V by 3 bases; bases with no gene match: 2. The CDR3 sequence is CASSLDRGSYEQYF. The CDR3 DNA is TGTGCCAGCAGCTTGGACAGGGGGAGCTACGAGCAGTACTTC.

The DNA for the CDR3 is TGTGCCAGCAGGCGGCCGGGGGCGAGGAACACTGAAGCTTTCTTT. Residues: CASRRPGARNTEAFF. This chain connects TRBV2 to TRBJ1-1, with D maybe TRBD1 (6 bases). Trimming left V 6 bases short and J 1 base short, with 15 bases between. The CDR3 has 15 amino acids. The germline V gene has CDR1 SNHLY and CDR2 FYNNEI.

CDR3 bases: TGTGCCAGTACCTCTGGAGGGACAGGGGTCTCTGGGGCCAACGTCCTGACTTTC. Translating gives CASTSGGTGVSGANVLTF. This rearrangement joins TRBV19 to TRBJ2-6, with 10 bases aligning to TRBD1. Germline V lookup: CDR1 LNHDA, CDR2 SQIVND (reference sequence). The CDR3 is made up of 18 amino acids. Germline trimming cut 7 bases from V and 0 bases from J; bases unmatched to any gene: 9.

The rearrangement joins TRBV5-1 to TRBJ1-2, with 10 nucleotides matching TRBD1. This CDR3 is built from 15 residues. Germline CDR1 is SGHRS and CDR2 is YFSETQ. Trimming at V came to 4 bases and at J to 7 bases, leaving 10 bases not matched to a gene. CDR3 sequence reads: CASSPGTGDAGGYTF. The CDR3 DNA follows: TGCGCCAGCAGCCCGGGGACAGGGGACGCGGGTGGCTACACCTTC.

This clone was detected only once. The rearrangement links TRBV27 to TRBJ1-5, with TRBD1 matching over 8 bases. The V gene's germline CDR1 is MNHEY and CDR2 SMNVEV (reference sequence). The CDR3 totals 13 residues. V gave up 6 bases and J gave up 6 bases; unmatched junction bases: 4. CDR3 region: CASRSTGVQPQHF. CDR3 coding DNA: TGTGCCAGCAGGTCGACAGGGGTTCAGCCCCAGCATTTT.

This clone showed up just once. The V gene is TRBV4-2, the J gene TRBJ2-1; 10 nucleotides line up with TRBD2. Germline trimming cut 0 bases from V and 8 bases from J; bases unmatched to any gene: 4. CDR3 length equals 15 residues. Germline values: CDR1 LGHNA, CDR2 YNFKEQ. In DNA form, the CDR3 reads TGTGCCAGCAGCCAAGAAGCGGGGGGGCCGGATGAGCAGTTCTTC. Translation: CASSQEAGGPDEQFF.

The rearrangement links TRBV4-3 to TRBJ2-1; a weak D match, TRBD2 (6 bases). There are 16 residues in the CDR3. CDR1 and CDR2 from the germline V gene are LGHNA and YSLEER. V lost 2 bases, J lost 6 bases, and 17 bases lay in between. CDR3 coding DNA: TGCGCCAGCAGCCAACATAGGGACCTAGCGAGCAATGAGCAGTTCTTC. It yields the protein CASSQHRDLASNEQFF.

The V call is TRBV4-3, the J call TRBJ1-2; 7 positions agree with TRBD1. Trimming at V came to 1 base and at J to 5 bases, leaving 7 bases not matched to a gene. CDR1 LGHNA and CDR2 YSLEER come from the germline V gene. This CDR3 has 15 amino acids. Here the CDR3 DNA reads TGCGCCAGCAGCCAAGTGAAGGGGGCAAGGTATGGCTACACCTTC. It yields the protein CASSQVKGARYGYTF.

This chain links TRBV6-6 with TRBJ2-1; 8 bases align to TRBD1. V trimming: 2 bases; J trimming: 6 bases; junction bases outside the gene matches: 6. In germline, CDR1 is MNHNY, CDR2 SVGAGI (reference sequence). The CDR3 has 15 residues. The CDR3 reads CASSYVQGAGNEQFF. CDR3 coding DNA: TGTGCCAGCAGTTACGTTCAGGGGGCAGGCAATGAGCAGTTCTTC.

The chain recombines TRBV10-3 with TRBJ2-5, with D maybe TRBD2 (5 bases). This CDR3 is built from 12 residues. Trimming took 5 bases from V and 4 from J, leaving 8 bases between them. CDR1 ENHRY and CDR2 SYGVKD come from the germline V gene. CDR3 DNA: TGTGCCATCAGTCTCGGAGGAGAGACCCAGTACTTC. It translates to CAISLGGETQYF.

V is TRBV15 and J is TRBJ2-5, with 9 bases matching TRBD1. Trimming removed 10 bases from V and 4 bases from J; junction bases left unmatched: 7. This CDR3 is 13 amino acids long. Germline CDR1 is LNHNV and CDR2 is YYDKDF (reference sequence). The CDR3 here is CAIRRTGVETQYF. CDR3 sequence (DNA): TGTGCCATCAGACGGACAGGGGTAGAGACCCAGTACTTC.